This record covers a single T cell receptor beta chain. The ends were cut back, 2 bases at V and 6 bases at J, with 21 bases in the middle. The CDR3 runs 16 residues. Germline loops: CDR1 SGHDT, CDR2 YYEEEE. The sample originates from a study of CD8 T cells in ankylosing spondylitis. TCRdb recomputed calls from the 5' RACE reads with MiXCR, one row per CDR3 protein. The sample consists of roughly 230,000 distinct CDR3 sequences, 15% to 20% of them appearing once. Sequences were obtained from blood, either unsorted or a sorted T cell fraction (not recorded which). This chain connects TRBV5-6 to TRBJ2-7; TRBD1 or TRBD2 may be the D gene (6 bases each). The clonotype comes from a male donor with ankylosing spondylitis or in good health (not recorded which). The CDR3: CASSFQVGGMRAEQYF. The CDR3 region has the DNA TGTGCCAGCAGCTTTCAGGTAGGGGGGATGAGGGCCGAGCAGTACTTC.